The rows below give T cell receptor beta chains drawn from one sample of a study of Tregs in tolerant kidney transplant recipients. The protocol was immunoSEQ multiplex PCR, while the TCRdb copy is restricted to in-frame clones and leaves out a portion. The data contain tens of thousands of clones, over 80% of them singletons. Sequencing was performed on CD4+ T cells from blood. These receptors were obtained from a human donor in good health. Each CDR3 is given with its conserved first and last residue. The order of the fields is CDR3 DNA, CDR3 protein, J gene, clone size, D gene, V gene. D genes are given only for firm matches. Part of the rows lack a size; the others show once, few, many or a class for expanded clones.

CDR3 DNA: TGTGCCAGCAGCCTTAAAAGGGGAGAGACCCAGTACTTC
CDR3 protein: CASSLKRGETQYF
J gene: TRBJ2-5
clone size: .
D gene: .
V gene: TRBV7-2

CDR3 DNA: TGTGCCAGCAGCTCCGGGCCAGGTCAGGGTCAGCCCCAGCATTTT
CDR3 protein: CASSSGPGQGQPQHF
J gene: TRBJ1-5
clone size: .
D gene: .
V gene: TRBV7-2

CDR3 DNA: TGTGCCAGCAGCCCGAAGAAGGGGGGTCAAGAGACCCAGTACTTC
CDR3 protein: CASSPKKGGQETQYF
J gene: TRBJ2-5
clone size: .
D gene: .
V gene: TRBV7-3

CDR3 DNA: TGCAGCGTTCCTCTAGCGGCCTACAATGAGCAGTTCTTC
CDR3 protein: CSVPLAAYNEQFF
J gene: TRBJ2-1
clone size: .
D gene: TRBD2
V gene: TRBV29-1

CDR3 DNA: TGCGCCAGCACCCAAAAGGGGAAGGGGAGTCGGACAGATACGCAGTATTTT
CDR3 protein: CASTQKGKGSRTDTQYF
J gene: TRBJ2-3
clone size: .
D gene: .
V gene: TRBV23-1

CDR3 DNA: TGTGCCAGCAGCTCGGACCCCACTAGCGGGGTCCACGAGCAGTACTTC
CDR3 protein: CASSSDPTSGVHEQYF
J gene: TRBJ2-7
clone size: .
D gene: TRBD2
V gene: TRBV9

CDR3 DNA: TGTGCCAGCAGCTTTAGCCCCAGGGGTTCCGGGGAGCTGTTTTTT
CDR3 protein: CASSFSPRGSGELFF
J gene: TRBJ2-2
clone size: .
D gene: .
V gene: TRBV11-2

CDR3 DNA: TGCGCCAGCACGAGGGATCGCTACAATGAGCAGTTCTTC
CDR3 protein: CASTRDRYNEQFF
J gene: TRBJ2-1
clone size: .
D gene: .
V gene: TRBV5-1

CDR3 DNA: TGTGCCAGTAGTACCCTGACAGGGGGCGAGGCCTATGGCTACACCTTC
CDR3 protein: CASSTLTGGEAYGYTF
J gene: TRBJ1-2
clone size: .
D gene: TRBD1
V gene: TRBV19

CDR3 DNA: TGTGCCAGCAGCTTAATGGGGACAGTAGGTTGGGAGACCCAGTACTTC
CDR3 protein: CASSLMGTVGWETQYF
J gene: TRBJ2-5
clone size: .
D gene: TRBD1
V gene: TRBV7-8

CDR3 DNA: TGTGCCAGCAGCTTAGGGGGAGGTAGCGGGGACACCTACGAGCAGTACTTC
CDR3 protein: CASSLGGGSGDTYEQYF
J gene: TRBJ2-7
clone size: .
D gene: TRBD2
V gene: TRBV7-2

CDR3 DNA: TGTGCCAGCAGCCCCGGGACAGGGAATCTCAACACCATATATTTT
CDR3 protein: CASSPGTGNLNTIYF
J gene: TRBJ1-3
clone size: .
D gene: TRBD1
V gene: TRBV14

CDR3 DNA: TGCGCCAGCAGCCAAGAGCTAGCGGGGGGGCGGGAGCAGTACTTC
CDR3 protein: CASSQELAGGREQYF
J gene: TRBJ2-5
clone size: .
D gene: TRBD2
V gene: TRBV4-1

CDR3 DNA: TGCGCCAGCAGCTTGGCCGGGTCGGTCGGAGAGACCCAGTACTTC
CDR3 protein: CASSLAGSVGETQYF
J gene: TRBJ2-5
clone size: .
D gene: .
V gene: TRBV5-1

CDR3 DNA: TGCGCCAGCAGCTCGCAGGGGCCCACCTACGAGCAGTACTTC
CDR3 protein: CASSSQGPTYEQYF
J gene: TRBJ2-7
clone size: .
D gene: .
V gene: TRBV5-1

CDR3 DNA: TGTGCCAGCAGCCCGGGGAGGTTGAATGAGCAGTTCTTC
CDR3 protein: CASSPGRLNEQFF
J gene: TRBJ2-1
clone size: once
D gene: .
V gene: TRBV7-2

CDR3 DNA: TGTGCCAGTAGGCCCGGACGGGCAGTAAATGAAAAACTGTTTTTT
CDR3 protein: CASRPGRAVNEKLFF
J gene: TRBJ1-4
clone size: .
D gene: .
V gene: TRBV19

CDR3 DNA: TGCAGCGCGCAACAGGGGGCAACTGAAGCTTTCTTT
CDR3 protein: CSAQQGATEAFF
J gene: TRBJ1-1
clone size: once
D gene: TRBD1
V gene: TRBV29-1

CDR3 DNA: TGTGCCAGCAGCCCTGGACTAGCGGGAGGGACGTACGAGCAGTACTTC
CDR3 protein: CASSPGLAGGTYEQYF
J gene: TRBJ2-7
clone size: once
D gene: TRBD2
V gene: TRBV9

CDR3 DNA: TGCGCCAGCAGCTTGGGGGCTGGGGAGACCCAGTACTTC
CDR3 protein: CASSLGAGETQYF
J gene: TRBJ2-5
clone size: .
D gene: .
V gene: TRBV5-1

CDR3 DNA: TGTGCCAGCAGCCAAGTAAGCACTAGCGGTATATACGAGCAGTACTTC
CDR3 protein: CASSQVSTSGIYEQYF
J gene: TRBJ2-7
clone size: .
D gene: TRBD2
V gene: TRBV4-2

CDR3 DNA: TGTGCCAGCAGTTCAAGGACAGAAAGCACAGATACGCAGTATTTT
CDR3 protein: CASSSRTESTDTQYF
J gene: TRBJ2-3
clone size: once
D gene: .
V gene: TRBV27

CDR3 DNA: TGTGCCAGCAGCGGAGCTAGCGGCCCGGGGGCCAAAAACATTCAGTACTTC
CDR3 protein: CASSGASGPGAKNIQYF
J gene: TRBJ2-4
clone size: .
D gene: TRBD2
V gene: TRBV5-4

CDR3 DNA: TGTGCCAGCAGTGATGGGAGCCTAGGACTAGCCGTCCAAGAGACCCAGTACTTC
CDR3 protein: CASSDGSLGLAVQETQYF
J gene: TRBJ2-5
clone size: .
D gene: TRBD2
V gene: TRBV6-1

CDR3 DNA: TGTGCCAGCAGCCATCCTCCATCCGTCCTCCAAGAGACCCAGTACTTC
CDR3 protein: CASSHPPSVLQETQYF
J gene: TRBJ2-5
clone size: .
D gene: .
V gene: TRBV7-9

CDR3 DNA: TGTGCCAGTAGTACTATAGAGGCCCGGTACACTGAAGAGACCCAGTACTTC
CDR3 protein: CASSTIEARYTEETQYF
J gene: TRBJ2-5
clone size: .
D gene: .
V gene: TRBV19

CDR3 DNA: TGTGCCAGCAGTGACCGGGAGAGTGAGCAGTACTTC
CDR3 protein: CASSDRESEQYF
J gene: TRBJ2-7
clone size: .
D gene: .
V gene: TRBV2

CDR3 DNA: TGTGCCAGCAGCCCCCAGGGGGCGGGATTCACTTATGGCTACACCTTC
CDR3 protein: CASSPQGAGFTYGYTF
J gene: TRBJ1-2
clone size: .
D gene: TRBD1
V gene: TRBV7-9

CDR3 DNA: TGTGCCAGCAGTGAAGGAGGCTACACAGATACGCAGTATTTT
CDR3 protein: CASSEGGYTDTQYF
J gene: TRBJ2-3
clone size: .
D gene: .
V gene: TRBV2